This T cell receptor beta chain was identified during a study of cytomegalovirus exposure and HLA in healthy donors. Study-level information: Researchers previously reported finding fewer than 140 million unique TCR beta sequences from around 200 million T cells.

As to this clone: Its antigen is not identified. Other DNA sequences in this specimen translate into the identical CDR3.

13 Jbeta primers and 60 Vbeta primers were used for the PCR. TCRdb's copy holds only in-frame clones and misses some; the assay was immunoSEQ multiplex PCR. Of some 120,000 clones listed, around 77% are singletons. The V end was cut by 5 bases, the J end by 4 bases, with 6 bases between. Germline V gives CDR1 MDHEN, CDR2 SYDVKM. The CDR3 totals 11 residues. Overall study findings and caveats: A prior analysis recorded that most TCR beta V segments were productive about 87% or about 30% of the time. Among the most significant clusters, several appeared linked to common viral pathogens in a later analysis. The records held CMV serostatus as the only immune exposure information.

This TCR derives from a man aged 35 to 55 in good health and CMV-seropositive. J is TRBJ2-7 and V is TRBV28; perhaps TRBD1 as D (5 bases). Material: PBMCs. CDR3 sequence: CASSPGYEQYF. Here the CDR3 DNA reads TGTGCCAGCAGTCCAGGGTACGAGCAGTACTTC.